Listed here is a single TCR beta chain. Its antigen is still unknown. Libraries of TRB cDNA were made by 5' RACE and carried UMIs. For each CDR3 protein, TCRdb gives one entry from its re-call of the 5' RACE reads, without DNA. The sample yields fewer than 90,000 distinct CDR3 sequences, of which the top ten take up 1.6%. These data belong to a study of CXCR3-negative and CXCR3-positive naive CD8 T cells. Study-level results: Diversity in memory CD8+ cells fell much lower than the comparably high levels seen in both naive subsets.

The CDR3 has 12 residues. Germline V lookup: CDR1 MDHEN, CDR2 SYDVKM. The source material was naive CXCR3- CD8+ T cells from blood. Subset: CD45RO-CCR7+CD27+CD95- naive CD8+ T cells lacking CXCR3 (TNR3-). V is TRBV28 and J is TRBJ2-7. The clonotype originates from a human donor in good health. Some clones in this sample may be carry-over from other donors' samples. The CDR3 reads CASSLFRNEQYF.